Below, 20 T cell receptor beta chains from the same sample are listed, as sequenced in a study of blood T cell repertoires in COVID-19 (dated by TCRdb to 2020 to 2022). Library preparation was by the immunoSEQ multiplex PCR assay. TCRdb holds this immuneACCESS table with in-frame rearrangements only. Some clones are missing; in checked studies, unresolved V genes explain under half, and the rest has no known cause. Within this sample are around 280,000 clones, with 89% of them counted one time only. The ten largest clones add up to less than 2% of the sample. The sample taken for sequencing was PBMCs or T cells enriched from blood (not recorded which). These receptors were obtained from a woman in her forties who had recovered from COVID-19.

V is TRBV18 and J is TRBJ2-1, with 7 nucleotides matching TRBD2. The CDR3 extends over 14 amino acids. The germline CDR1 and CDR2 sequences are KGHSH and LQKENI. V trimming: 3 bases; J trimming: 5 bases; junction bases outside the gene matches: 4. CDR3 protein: CASSPVAGDNEQFF. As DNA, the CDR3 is TGTGCCAGCTCACCGGTAGCGGGCGACAATGAGCAGTTCTTC.

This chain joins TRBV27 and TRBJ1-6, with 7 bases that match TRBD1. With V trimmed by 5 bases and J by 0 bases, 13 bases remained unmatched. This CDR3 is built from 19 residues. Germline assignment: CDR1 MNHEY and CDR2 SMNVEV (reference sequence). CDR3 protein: CASSPSRDSFSSYNSPLHF. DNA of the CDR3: TGTGCCAGCAGTCCGTCCCGGGACAGTTTTAGCTCCTATAATTCACCCCTCCACTTT.

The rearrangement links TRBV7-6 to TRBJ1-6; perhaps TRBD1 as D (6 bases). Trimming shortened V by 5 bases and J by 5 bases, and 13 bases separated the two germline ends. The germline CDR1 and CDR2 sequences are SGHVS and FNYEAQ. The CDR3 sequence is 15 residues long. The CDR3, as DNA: TGTGCCAGCAGCGCACAGGGACACAATAATTCACCCCTCCACTTT. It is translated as CASSAQGHNNSPLHF. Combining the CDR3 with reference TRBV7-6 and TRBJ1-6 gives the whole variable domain GAGVSQSPRYKVTKRGQDVALRCDPISGHVSLYWYRQALGQGPEFLTYFNYEAQQDKSGLPNDRFSAERPEGSISTLTIQRTEQRDSAMYRCASSAQGHNNSPLHFGNGTRLTVT.

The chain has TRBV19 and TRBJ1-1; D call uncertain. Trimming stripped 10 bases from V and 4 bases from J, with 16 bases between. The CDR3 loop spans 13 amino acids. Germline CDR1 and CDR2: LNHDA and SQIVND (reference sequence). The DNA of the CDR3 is TGTGCCACCAGGCTAATCGGGGTCACTGAAGCTTTCTTT. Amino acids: CATRLIGVTEAFF. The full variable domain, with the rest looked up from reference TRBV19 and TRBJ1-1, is DGGITQSPKYLFRKEGQNVTLSCEQNLNHDAMYWYRQDPGQGLRLIYYSQIVNDFQKGDIAEGYSVSREKKESFPLTVTSAQKNPTAFYLCATRLIGVTEAFFGQGTRLTVV.

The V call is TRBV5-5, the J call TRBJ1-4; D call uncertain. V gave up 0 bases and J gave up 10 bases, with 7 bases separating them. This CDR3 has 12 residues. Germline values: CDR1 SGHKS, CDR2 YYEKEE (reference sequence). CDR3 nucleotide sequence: TGTGCCAGCAGCTTGGACGCAGGAAAACTGTTTTTT. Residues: CASSLDAGKLFF.

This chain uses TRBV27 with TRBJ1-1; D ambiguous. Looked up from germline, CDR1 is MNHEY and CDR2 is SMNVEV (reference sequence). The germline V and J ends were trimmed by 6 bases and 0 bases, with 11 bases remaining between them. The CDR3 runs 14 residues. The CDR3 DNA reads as TGTGCCAGCAGCATAAGCAGGCTGAACACTGAAGCTTTCTTT. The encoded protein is CASSISRLNTEAFF.

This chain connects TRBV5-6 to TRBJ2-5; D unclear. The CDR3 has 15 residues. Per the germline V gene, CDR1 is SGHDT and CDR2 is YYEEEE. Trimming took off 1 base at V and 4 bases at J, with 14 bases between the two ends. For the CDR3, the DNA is TGTGCCAGCAGCTTGAGCTCGTCGGGTTCAGAGACCCAGTACTTC. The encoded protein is CASSLSSSGSETQYF.

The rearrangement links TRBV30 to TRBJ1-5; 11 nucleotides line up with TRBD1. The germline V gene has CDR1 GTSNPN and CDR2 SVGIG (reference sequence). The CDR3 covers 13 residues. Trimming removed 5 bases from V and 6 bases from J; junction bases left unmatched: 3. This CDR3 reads CAWAGTGGQPQHF. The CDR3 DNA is TGTGCCTGGGCCGGGACAGGGGGTCAGCCCCAGCATTTT.

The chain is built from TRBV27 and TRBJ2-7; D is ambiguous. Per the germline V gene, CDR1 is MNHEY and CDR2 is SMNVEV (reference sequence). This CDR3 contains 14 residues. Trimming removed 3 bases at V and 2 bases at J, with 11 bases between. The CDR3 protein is CASSLRQNTYEQYF. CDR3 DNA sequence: TGTGCCAGCAGTTTGAGGCAGAATACCTACGAGCAGTACTTC.

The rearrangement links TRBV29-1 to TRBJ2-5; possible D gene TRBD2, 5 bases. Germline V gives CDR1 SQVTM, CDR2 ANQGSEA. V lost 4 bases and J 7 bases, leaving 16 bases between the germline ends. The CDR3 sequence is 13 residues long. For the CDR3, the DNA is TGCAGCGTTGCCCCTGGGTTCGCGGGGACCCAGTACTTC. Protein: CSVAPGFAGTQYF.

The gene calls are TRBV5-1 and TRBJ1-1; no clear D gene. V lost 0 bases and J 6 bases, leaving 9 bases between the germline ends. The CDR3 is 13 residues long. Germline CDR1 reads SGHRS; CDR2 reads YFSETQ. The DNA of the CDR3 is TGCGCCAGCAGCTTGGGGCGCGGGGCTGAAGCTTTCTTT. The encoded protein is CASSLGRGAEAFF.

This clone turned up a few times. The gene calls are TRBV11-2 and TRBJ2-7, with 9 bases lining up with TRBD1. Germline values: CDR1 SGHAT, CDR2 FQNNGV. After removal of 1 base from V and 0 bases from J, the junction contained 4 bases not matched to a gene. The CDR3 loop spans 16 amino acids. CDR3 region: CASSLAGQGSSYEQYF. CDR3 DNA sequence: TGTGCCAGCAGCTTAGCGGGACAGGGAAGCTCCTACGAGCAGTACTTC.

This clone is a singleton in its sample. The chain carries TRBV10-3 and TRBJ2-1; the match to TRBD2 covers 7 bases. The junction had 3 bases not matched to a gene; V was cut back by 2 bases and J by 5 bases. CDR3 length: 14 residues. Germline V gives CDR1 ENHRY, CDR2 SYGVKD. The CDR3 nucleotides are TGTGCCATCAGTGAGCGGCTAGCGGACAATGAGCAGTTCTTC. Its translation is CAISERLADNEQFF.

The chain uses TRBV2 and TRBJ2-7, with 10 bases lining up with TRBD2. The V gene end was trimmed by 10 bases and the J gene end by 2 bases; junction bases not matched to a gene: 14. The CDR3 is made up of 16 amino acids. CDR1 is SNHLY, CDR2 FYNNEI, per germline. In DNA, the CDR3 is TGTGCCACCTCAGCGGGACTAGCGTCCGTTGCCTACGAGCAGTACTTC. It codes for CATSAGLASVAYEQYF.

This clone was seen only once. CDR3 amino acids: CASSPGLFDPSGGYTF. The CDR3 bases are TGTGCCAGCAGCCCGGGACTCTTCGACCCTTCAGGCGGCTACACCTTC. This rearrangement joins TRBV5-4 to TRBJ1-2, with D possibly being TRBD1 (5 bases). Germline CDR1 reads SGHNT; CDR2 reads YYREEE (reference sequence). The CDR3 loop spans 16 amino acids. Trimming removed 4 bases from V and 8 bases from J, with 24 bases in between.

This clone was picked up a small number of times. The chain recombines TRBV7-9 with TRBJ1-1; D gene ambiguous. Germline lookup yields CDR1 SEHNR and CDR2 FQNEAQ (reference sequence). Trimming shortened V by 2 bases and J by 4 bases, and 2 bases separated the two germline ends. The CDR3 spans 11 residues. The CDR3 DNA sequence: TGTGCCAGCAGCTTACTCACTGAAGCTTTCTTT. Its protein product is CASSLLTEAFF.

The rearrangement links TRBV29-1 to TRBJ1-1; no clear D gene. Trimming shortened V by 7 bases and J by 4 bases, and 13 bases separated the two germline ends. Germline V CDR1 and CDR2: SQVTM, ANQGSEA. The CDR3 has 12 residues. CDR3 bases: TGCAGCGCCATCCTGGCTTTCACTGAAGCTTTCTTT. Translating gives CSAILAFTEAFF.

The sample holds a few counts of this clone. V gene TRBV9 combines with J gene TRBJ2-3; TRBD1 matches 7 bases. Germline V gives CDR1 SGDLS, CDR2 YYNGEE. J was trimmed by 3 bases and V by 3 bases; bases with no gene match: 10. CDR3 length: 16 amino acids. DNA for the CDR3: TGTGCCAGCAGCGCTTACGGGACAGTTGGTACAGATACGCAGTATTTT. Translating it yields CASSAYGTVGTDTQYF.

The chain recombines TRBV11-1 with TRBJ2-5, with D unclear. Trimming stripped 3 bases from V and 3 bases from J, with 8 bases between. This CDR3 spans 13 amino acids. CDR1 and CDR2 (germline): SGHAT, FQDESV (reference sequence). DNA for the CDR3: TGTGCCAGCAGCTTTCACAGAAAAGAGACCCAGTACTTC. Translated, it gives CASSFHRKETQYF.

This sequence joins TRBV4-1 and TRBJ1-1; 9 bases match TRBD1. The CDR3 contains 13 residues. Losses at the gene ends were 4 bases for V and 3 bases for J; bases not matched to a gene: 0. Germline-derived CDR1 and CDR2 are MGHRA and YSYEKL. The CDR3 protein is CASSRDRDTEAFF. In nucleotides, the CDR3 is TGCGCCAGCAGCCGGGACAGGGACACTGAAGCTTTCTTT.